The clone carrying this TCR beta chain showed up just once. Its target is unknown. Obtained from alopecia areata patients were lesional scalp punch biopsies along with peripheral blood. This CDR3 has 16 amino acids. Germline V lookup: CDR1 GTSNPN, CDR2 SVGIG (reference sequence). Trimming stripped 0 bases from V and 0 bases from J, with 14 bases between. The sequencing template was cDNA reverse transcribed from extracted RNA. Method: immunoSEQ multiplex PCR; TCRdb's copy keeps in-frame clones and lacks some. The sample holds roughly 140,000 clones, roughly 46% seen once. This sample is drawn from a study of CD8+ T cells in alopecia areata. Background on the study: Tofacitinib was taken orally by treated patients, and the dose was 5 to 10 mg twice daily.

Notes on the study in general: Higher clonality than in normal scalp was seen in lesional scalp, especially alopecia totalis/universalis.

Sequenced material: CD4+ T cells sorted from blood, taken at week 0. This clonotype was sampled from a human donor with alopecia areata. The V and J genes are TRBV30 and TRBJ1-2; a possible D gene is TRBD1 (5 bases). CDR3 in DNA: TGTGCCTGGAGTGTACGCAGGGCGGAATCTAACTATGGCTACACCTTC. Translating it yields CAWSVRRAESNYGYTF.